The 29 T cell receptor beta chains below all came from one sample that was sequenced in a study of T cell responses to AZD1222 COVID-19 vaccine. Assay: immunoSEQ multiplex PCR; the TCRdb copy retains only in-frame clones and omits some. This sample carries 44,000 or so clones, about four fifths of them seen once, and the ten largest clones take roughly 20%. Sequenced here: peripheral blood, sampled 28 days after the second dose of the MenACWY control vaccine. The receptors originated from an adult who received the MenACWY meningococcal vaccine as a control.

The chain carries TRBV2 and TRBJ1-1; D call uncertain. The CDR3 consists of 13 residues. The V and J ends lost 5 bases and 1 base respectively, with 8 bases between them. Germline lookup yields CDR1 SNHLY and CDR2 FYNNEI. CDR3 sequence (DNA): TGTGCCAGCAGTCCTGATCAGAACACTGAAGCTTTCTTT. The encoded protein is CASSPDQNTEAFF.

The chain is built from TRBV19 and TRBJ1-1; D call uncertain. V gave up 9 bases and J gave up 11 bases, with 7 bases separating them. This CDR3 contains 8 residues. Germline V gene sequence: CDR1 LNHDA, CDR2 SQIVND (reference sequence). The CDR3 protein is CASLVAFF. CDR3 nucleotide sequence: TGTGCCAGCCTAGTGGCTTTCTTT.

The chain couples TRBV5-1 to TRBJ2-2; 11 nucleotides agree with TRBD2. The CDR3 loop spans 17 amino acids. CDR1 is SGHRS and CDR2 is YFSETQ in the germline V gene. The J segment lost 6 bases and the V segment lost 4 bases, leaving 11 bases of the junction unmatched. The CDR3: CASSKVTSGAGAGELFF. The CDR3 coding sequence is TGCGCCAGCAGCAAGGTGACTAGCGGGGCCGGGGCCGGGGAGCTGTTTTTT.

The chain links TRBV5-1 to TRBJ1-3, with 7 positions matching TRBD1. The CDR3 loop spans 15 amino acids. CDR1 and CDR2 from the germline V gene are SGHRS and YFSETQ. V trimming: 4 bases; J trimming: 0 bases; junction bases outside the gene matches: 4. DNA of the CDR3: TGCGCCAGCAGCCCGACAGGGAGCTCTGGAAACACCATATATTTT. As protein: CASSPTGSSGNTIYF.

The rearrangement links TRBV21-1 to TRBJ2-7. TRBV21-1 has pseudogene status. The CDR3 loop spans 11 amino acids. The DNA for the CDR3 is TGTGCCAGCAGCCCAAATGCCGAGCAGTACGTC. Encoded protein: CASSPNAEQYV.

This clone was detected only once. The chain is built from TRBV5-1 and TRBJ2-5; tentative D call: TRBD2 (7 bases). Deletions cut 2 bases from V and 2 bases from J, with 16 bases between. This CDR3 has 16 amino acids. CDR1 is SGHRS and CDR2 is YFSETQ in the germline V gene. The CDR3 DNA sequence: TGCGCCAGCAGCTTAGGCCGGGGGGCGGTTCAAGAGACCCAGTACTTC. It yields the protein CASSLGRGAVQETQYF.

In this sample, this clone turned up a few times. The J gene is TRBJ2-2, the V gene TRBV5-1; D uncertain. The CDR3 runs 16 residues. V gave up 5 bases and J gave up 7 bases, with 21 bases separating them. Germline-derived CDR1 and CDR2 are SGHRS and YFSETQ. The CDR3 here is CASSHLGVVRDGELFF. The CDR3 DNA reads TGCGCCAGCAGTCATCTTGGGGTAGTACGTGACGGGGAGCTGTTTTTT.

Written as DNA, the CDR3 is TGTGCCAGCAGATGGGTCCGCTCTGGGGCCAACGTCCTGACTTTC. Its translation is CASRWVRSGANVLTF. This chain joins TRBV6-5 and TRBJ2-6; D gene ambiguous. This CDR3 is 15 amino acids long. Germline CDR1 reads MNHEY; CDR2 reads SVGAGI. Trimming took 6 bases from V and 0 from J, leaving 9 bases between them.

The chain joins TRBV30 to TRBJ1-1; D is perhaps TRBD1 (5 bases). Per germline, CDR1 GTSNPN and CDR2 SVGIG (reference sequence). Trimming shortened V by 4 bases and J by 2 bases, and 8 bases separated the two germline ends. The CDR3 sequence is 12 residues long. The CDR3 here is CAWTRTNTEAFF. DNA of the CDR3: TGTGCCTGGACTAGGACAAACACTGAAGCTTTCTTT.

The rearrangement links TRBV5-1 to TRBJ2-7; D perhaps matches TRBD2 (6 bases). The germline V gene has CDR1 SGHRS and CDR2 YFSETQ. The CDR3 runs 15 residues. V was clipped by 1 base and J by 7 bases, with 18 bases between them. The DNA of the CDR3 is TGCGCCAGCAGCTTGTACGGGACTTCCACCCAAGAGCAGTACGTC. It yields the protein CASSLYGTSTQEQYV.

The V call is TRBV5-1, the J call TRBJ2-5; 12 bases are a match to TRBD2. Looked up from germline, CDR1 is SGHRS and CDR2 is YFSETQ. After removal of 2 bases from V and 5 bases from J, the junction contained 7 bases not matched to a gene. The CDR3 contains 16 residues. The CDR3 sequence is CASSLTSGGPGETQYF. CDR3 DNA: TGCGCCAGCAGCTTAACTAGCGGGGGGCCGGGGGAGACCCAGTACTTC.

Here the CDR3 DNA reads TGCGCCAGCAGTCAGACAGGGGGCGCGTCTGAAGCTTTCTTT. Amino acids: CASSQTGGASEAFF. The chain recombines TRBV4-1 with TRBJ1-1; 10 bases map to TRBD1. V was pared by 6 bases and J by 6 bases, with 7 bases of the junction left unmatched. This CDR3 contains 14 residues. CDR1 and CDR2 (germline): MGHRA, YSYEKL.

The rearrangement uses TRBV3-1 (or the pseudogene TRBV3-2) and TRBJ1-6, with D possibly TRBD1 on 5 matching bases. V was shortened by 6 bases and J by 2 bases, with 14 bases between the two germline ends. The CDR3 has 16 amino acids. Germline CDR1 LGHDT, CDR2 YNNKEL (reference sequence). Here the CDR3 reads CASRRKGITYNSPLHF. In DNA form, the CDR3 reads TGTGCCAGCAGAAGAAAGGGGATCACCTATAATTCACCCCTCCACTTT.

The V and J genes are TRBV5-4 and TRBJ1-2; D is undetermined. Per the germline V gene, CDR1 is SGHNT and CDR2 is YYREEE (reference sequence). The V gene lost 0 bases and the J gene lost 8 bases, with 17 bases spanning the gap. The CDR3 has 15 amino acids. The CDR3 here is CASSLAGGIVFGYTF. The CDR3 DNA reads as TGTGCCAGCAGCTTGGCCGGTGGGATTGTCTTCGGCTACACCTTC.

The CDR3 loop is CASSIGAPYNQPQHF. The CDR3 DNA reads TGTGCCAGTAGTATAGGGGCCCCCTACAATCAGCCCCAGCATTTT. The chain combines TRBV19 with TRBJ1-5; D is unresolved. V was pared by 1 base and J by 3 bases, with 10 bases between. There are 15 residues in the CDR3. The germline V gene encodes CDR1 LNHDA and CDR2 SQIVND (reference sequence).

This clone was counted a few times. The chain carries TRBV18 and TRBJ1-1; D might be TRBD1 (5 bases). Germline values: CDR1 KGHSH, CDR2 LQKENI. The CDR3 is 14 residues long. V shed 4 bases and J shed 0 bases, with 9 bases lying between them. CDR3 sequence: CASSRGHLNTEAFF. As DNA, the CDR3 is TGTGCCAGCTCACGTGGACACTTGAACACTGAAGCTTTCTTT.

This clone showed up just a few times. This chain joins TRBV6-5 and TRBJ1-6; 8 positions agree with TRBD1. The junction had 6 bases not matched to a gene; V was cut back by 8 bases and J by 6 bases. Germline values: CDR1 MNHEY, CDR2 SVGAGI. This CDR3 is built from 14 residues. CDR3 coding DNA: TGTGCCAGCGGGGGACAGGCGACTAATTCACCCCTCCACTTT. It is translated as CASGGQATNSPLHF.

The CDR3 loop reads CASSFPGVGYGYTF. CDR3 sequence (DNA): TGTGCCAGCAGTTTTCCAGGGGTCGGCTATGGCTACACCTTC. V is TRBV28 and J is TRBJ1-2; weak D call: TRBD1 (6 bases). CDR1 MDHEN and CDR2 SYDVKM come from the germline V gene. This CDR3 region has 14 residues. Trimming took off 3 bases at V and 4 bases at J, with 12 bases between the two ends.

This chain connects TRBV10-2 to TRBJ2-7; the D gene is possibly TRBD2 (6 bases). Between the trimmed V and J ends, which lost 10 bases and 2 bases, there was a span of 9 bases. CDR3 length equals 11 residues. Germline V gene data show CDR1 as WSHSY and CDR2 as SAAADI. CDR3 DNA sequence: TGCGCCACCGGAGGGACCTACGAGCAGTACGTC. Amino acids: CATGGTYEQYV.

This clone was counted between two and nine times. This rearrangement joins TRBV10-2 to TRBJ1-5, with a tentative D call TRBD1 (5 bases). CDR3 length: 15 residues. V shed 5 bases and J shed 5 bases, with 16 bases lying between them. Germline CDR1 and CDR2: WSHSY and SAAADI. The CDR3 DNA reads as TGCGCCAGCAGTTTGGGACGGGGGAGAGATCAGCCCCAGCATTTT. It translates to CASSLGRGRDQPQHF.

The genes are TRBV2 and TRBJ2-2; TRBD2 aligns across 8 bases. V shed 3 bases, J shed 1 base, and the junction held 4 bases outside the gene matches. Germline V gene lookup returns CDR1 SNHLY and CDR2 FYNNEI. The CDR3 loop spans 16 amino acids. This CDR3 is CASSDSGTQNTGELFF. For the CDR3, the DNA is TGTGCCAGCAGTGATAGCGGGACTCAGAACACCGGGGAGCTGTTTTTT.

DNA of the CDR3: TGTGCCAGCAGCAAACGGACAGGGGGTACTGAAGCTTTCTTT. As protein: CASSKRTGGTEAFF. The gene calls are TRBV11-3 and TRBJ1-1; 10 bases are a match to TRBD1. This CDR3 comprises 14 residues. Germline trimming cut 5 bases from V and 5 bases from J; bases unmatched to any gene: 5. Germline CDR1 and CDR2: SGHNT and YENEEA.

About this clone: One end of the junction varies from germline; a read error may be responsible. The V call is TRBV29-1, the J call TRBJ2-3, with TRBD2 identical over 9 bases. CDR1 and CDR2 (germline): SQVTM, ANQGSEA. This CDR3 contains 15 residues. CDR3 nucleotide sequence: TGCAGCGTTTATACTCCCGGGACTAGCACATATACGCAGTATTTT. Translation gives CSVYTPGTSTYTQYF.

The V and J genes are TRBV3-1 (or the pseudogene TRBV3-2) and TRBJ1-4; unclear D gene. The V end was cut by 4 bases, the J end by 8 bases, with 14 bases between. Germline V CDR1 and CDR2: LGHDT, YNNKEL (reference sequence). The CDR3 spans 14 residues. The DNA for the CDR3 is TGTGCCAGCAGCCCCCGGAGAGGCACCGAAAAACTGTTTTTT. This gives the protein CASSPRRGTEKLFF.

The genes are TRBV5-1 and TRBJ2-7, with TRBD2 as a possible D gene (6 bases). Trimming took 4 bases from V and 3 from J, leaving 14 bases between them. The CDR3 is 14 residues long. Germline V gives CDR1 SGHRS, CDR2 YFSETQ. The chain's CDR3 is CASSPSGHDYEQYF. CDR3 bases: TGCGCCAGCAGCCCAAGCGGGCATGACTACGAGCAGTACTTC.

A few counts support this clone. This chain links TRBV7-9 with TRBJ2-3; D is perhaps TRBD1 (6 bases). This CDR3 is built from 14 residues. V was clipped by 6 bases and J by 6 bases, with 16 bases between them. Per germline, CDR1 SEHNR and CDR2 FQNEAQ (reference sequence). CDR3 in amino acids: CASRPGTPEDTQYF. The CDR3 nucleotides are TGTGCCAGCAGGCCTGGGACACCCGAGGATACGCAGTATTTT.

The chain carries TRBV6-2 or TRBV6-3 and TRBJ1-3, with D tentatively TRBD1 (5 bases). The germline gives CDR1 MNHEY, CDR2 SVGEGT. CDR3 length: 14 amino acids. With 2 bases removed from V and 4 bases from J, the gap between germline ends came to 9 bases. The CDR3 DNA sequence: TGTGCCAGCAGTTACACGCAGGGCGGAAACACCATATATTTT. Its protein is CASSYTQGGNTIYF.

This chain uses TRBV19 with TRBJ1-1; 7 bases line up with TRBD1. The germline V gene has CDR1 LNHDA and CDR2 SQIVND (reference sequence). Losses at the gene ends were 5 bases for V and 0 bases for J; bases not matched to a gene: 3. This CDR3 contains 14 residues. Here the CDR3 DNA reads TGTGCCAGTAGTTTCAGGGGGATGAACACTGAAGCTTTCTTT. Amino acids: CASSFRGMNTEAFF.

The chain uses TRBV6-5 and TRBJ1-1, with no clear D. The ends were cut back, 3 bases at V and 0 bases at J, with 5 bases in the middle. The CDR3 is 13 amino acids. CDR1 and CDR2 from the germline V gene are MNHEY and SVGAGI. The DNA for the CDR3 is TGTGCCAGCAGTTATTTAATGAACACTGAAGCTTTCTTT. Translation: CASSYLMNTEAFF.